The 2 T cell receptor beta chains below come from one sample, sequenced in a study of Ad26.COV2.S vaccination and SARS-CoV-2 variants. The treatment here: about 20 received Ad26.COV2.S at low or high dose, single or two shots; roughly 5 received placebo; per-sample allocation not given. Specimen acquisition occurred on day 63 following the initial vaccine or placebo injection. TCRdb's table, derived via immunoSEQ multiplex PCR, lists solely in-frame clones and lacks some. The repertoire holds roughly 350,000 clones, roughly nine tenths seen once, with around 5.8% in the top ten. Sequences were derived from peripheral blood, sampled in a trial of Ad26.COV2.S vaccine versus placebo. These receptor sequences come from a person aged 18-60 years who received the Ad26.COV2.S COVID-19 vaccine or a placebo.

This clone was observed a single time. This chain links TRBV9 with TRBJ2-2, with a tentative D call TRBD2 (6 bases). Germline CDR1 and CDR2: SGDLS and YYNGEE. This CDR3 has 14 residues. With 3 bases removed from V and 6 bases from J, the gap between germline ends came to 12 bases. CDR3 nucleotide sequence: TGTGCCAGCAGCGGTGTAGCGGTCCCCGGGGAGCTGTTTTTT. Protein sequence: CASSGVAVPGELFF.

The chain joins TRBV12-5 to TRBJ2-1; D is ambiguous. This CDR3 has 13 residues. Germline CDR1 LGHNT, CDR2 FRNRAP. Trimming removed 6 bases at V and 0 bases at J, with 6 bases between. CDR3 loop: CASGPDSYNEQFF. CDR3 coding DNA: TGTGCTAGTGGACCTGACTCCTACAATGAGCAGTTCTTC.